Presented here are 13 T cell receptor beta chains from one specimen sequenced in a study of blood T cell repertoires in COVID-19. The repertoire was sequenced with immunoSEQ multiplex PCR; TCRdb's copy has only in-frame clones and lacks some. The data contain under 250,000 clones, about 80% of them seen just once; the ten biggest clones take up around 2%. The sequenced sample was PBMCs or T cells enriched from blood (not recorded which). The receptors derive from a man aged 55 to 69 who had recovered from COVID-19.

The chain couples TRBV6-5 to TRBJ1-2; D gene ambiguous. From germline, CDR1 is MNHEY and CDR2 SVGAGI. Trimming left V 6 bases short and J 3 bases short, with 11 bases between. This CDR3 spans 13 amino acids. The CDR3: CASRFQDDYGYTF. CDR3 in DNA: TGTGCCAGCAGATTCCAGGATGACTATGGCTACACCTTC.

About this clone: Other DNA variants within this sample encode the same CDR3. The chain employs TRBV5-4 and TRBJ2-3, with D possibly matching TRBD2 (6 bases). This CDR3 spans 15 amino acids. V was cut by 4 bases and J by 0 bases, with 12 bases left in between. CDR1 SGHNT and CDR2 YYREEE come from the germline V gene (reference sequence). The CDR3 spells CASSPGTLSTDTQYF. The CDR3 coding sequence is TGTGCCAGCAGCCCCGGGACTCTTAGCACAGATACGCAGTATTTT.

The chain carries TRBV7-6 and TRBJ1-4, with D possibly matching TRBD1 (6 bases). Germline loops: CDR1 SGHVS, CDR2 FNYEAQ. This CDR3 spans 13 amino acids. Trimming shortened V by 1 base and J by 12 bases, and 12 bases separated the two germline ends. The CDR3 region is CASSLEWGRELFF. CDR3 nucleotide sequence: TGTGCCAGCAGCTTAGAATGGGGGCGGGAACTGTTTTTT.

The chain carries TRBV9 and TRBJ1-3; no definite D call. The V gene's germline CDR1 is SGDLS and CDR2 YYNGEE. The V end lost 3 bases, the J end lost 0 bases, and 13 bases lay between the germline ends. The CDR3 covers 16 residues. The CDR3 here is CASSARGGFSGNTIYF. CDR3 coding DNA: TGTGCCAGCAGCGCTCGCGGAGGGTTCTCTGGAAACACCATATATTTT.

The sample holds a few counts of this clone. J is TRBJ1-2 and V is TRBV10-2; perhaps TRBD1 as D (6 bases). Trimming removed 2 bases at V and 5 bases at J, with 6 bases between. Germline V lookup: CDR1 WSHSY, CDR2 SAAADI. The CDR3 is made up of 12 amino acids. This chain's CDR3 is CASSERGYGYTF. CDR3 in DNA: TGCGCCAGCAGTGAGAGGGGGTATGGCTACACCTTC.

The chain couples TRBV11-3 to TRBJ2-2; maybe TRBD2 (5 bases). The CDR3 is 13 amino acids. CDR1 and CDR2 from the germline V gene are SGHNT and YENEEA. Deletions cut 4 bases from V and 7 bases from J, with 10 bases between. DNA for the CDR3: TGTGCCAGCAGCTCCGGACGGGGCGGGGAGCTGTTTTTT. As protein: CASSSGRGGELFF. Drawing the rest from reference TRBV11-3 and TRBJ2-2, the complete variable domain is EAGVVQSPRYKIIEKKQPVAFWCNPISGHNTLYWYLQNLGQGPELLIRYENEEAVDDSQLPKDRFSAERLKGVDSTLKIQPAELGDSAVYLCASSSGRGGELFFGEGSRLTVL.

The V call is TRBV9, the J call TRBJ2-1; D possibly corresponds to TRBD2 (5 bases). The germline gives CDR1 SGDLS, CDR2 YYNGEE. With 4 bases removed from V and 6 bases from J, the gap between germline ends came to 11 bases. The CDR3 is 13 amino acids. This CDR3 is CASSPLRVNEQFF. CDR3 nucleotide sequence: TGTGCCAGCAGCCCCTTGCGGGTCAATGAGCAGTTCTTC.

The chain links TRBV11-2 to TRBJ2-5, with 10 bases aligning to TRBD1. V shed 5 bases, J shed 5 bases, and the junction held 11 bases outside the gene matches. The CDR3 sequence is 16 residues long. Germline CDR1 is SGHAT and CDR2 is FQNNGV. The CDR3 nucleotides read TGTGCCAGCAGCCGTCGACAGGGGGCTGTCGCGGAGACCCAGTACTTC. It specifies CASSRRQGAVAETQYF.

The V gene is TRBV5-4, the J gene TRBJ1-2; D ambiguous. Germline CDR1 and CDR2: SGHNT and YYREEE (reference sequence). The CDR3 loop spans 13 amino acids. With 3 bases removed from V and 1 base from J, the gap between germline ends came to 7 bases. This CDR3 is CASSSEINYGYTF. DNA for the CDR3: TGTGCCAGCAGCTCGGAGATTAACTATGGCTACACCTTC.

The chain is built from TRBV6-4 and TRBJ1-1; TRBD1 matches 7 bases. CDR3 length: 13 amino acids. The V gene's germline CDR1 is MRHNA and CDR2 SNTAGT. Trimming cost V 3 bases and J 4 bases; bases outside gene matches: 2. CDR3 sequence: CASSENRGTEAFF. The CDR3 DNA reads as TGTGCCAGCAGTGAAAACAGGGGCACTGAAGCTTTCTTT.

CDR3 bases: TGTGCCAGCAGCTTACAGAGTCCTAGCGGGGGGCCAAAAGAGACCCAGTACTTC. It codes for CASSLQSPSGGPKETQYF. The chain has TRBV11-3 and TRBJ2-5, with 11 bases aligning to TRBD2. Trimming cost V 2 bases and J 3 bases; bases outside gene matches: 11. Per germline, CDR1 SGHNT and CDR2 YENEEA. CDR3 length: 18 amino acids.

The genes are TRBV5-8 and TRBJ2-3; TRBD1 matches at 7 bases. With V trimmed by 2 bases and J by 1 base, 4 bases remained unmatched. CDR3 length: 15 residues. Germline CDR1 is SGHTS and CDR2 is YDEGEE. CDR3 sequence reads: CASSLFTGGTDTQYF. CDR3 DNA sequence: TGTGCCAGCAGCTTATTTACAGGGGGCACAGATACGCAGTATTTT.

The J gene is TRBJ1-6, the V gene TRBV10-2; D uncertain. Per the germline V gene, CDR1 is WSHSY and CDR2 is SAAADI. V dropped 8 bases and J dropped 10 bases, with 12 bases sitting between them. The CDR3 spans 12 residues. CDR3 DNA: TGCGCCAGCGGGCATCCAGAGTCACCCCTCCACTTT. As protein: CASGHPESPLHF.